This T cell receptor (beta chain) was recovered during a study of T cell responses to AZD1222 COVID-19 vaccine. Notes on the study in general: AZD1222 recipients seropositive at baseline numbered only six or seven. Recipients of two AZD1222 doses showed rising Spike-specific TCR breadth and depth. No repertoire was sampled before or during the peak T cell response, only after it.

Repertoires were generated with immunoSEQ multiplex PCR, while TCRdb's copy carries only in-frame clones and drops some. The sample holds approximately 100,000 clones, approximately 91% seen once. As regards this clone: Antigen: not known.

Trimming cost V 3 bases and J 6 bases; bases outside gene matches: 9. The germline CDR1 and CDR2 sequences are KGHSH and LQKENI. CDR3 length equals 15 residues. This receptor was obtained from an adult in good health. This sample comprised peripheral blood, obtained on day 0 of AZD1222 vaccination. V gene TRBV18 combines with J gene TRBJ2-7; 9 positions match TRBD1. CDR3 residues: CASSPLRTGVGEQYF. The CDR3 DNA sequence: TGTGCCAGCTCACCTCTCCGGACAGGGGTCGGCGAGCAGTACTTC.